This entry describes one T cell receptor beta chain. Its antigen has not been determined. Base qualities are missing; no much larger clone stands one base away. These data come from a study of shared clonotypes between healthy human individuals (dated by TCRdb to 2020 to 2021). Some background on the complete study: The cohort included three men and a couple of women between 18 and 49 years of age. Per donor, three plates each were used for CD4 naive and CD4 memory, two for CD8 naive, and one for CD8 memory. The study deeply sequenced blood TCR repertoires of five healthy adults to estimate repertoire size and the extent of clonotype sharing between individuals. Different laboratories and diverse techniques were used to prepare libraries and sequence TCR repertoires, to increase sequencing depth and limit assay-specific biases. Between about 0.9 and 8.9 billion PBMCs per donor were obtained by leukapheresis. Results and caveats for the whole study, not just this receptor: Roughly 5% of naive CD4, 3.5% of naive CD8, roughly 2.5% of memory CD4, and 0.4% of memory CD8 clonotypes were shared across a few donors. Only blood was sampled, and tissue TCR repertoires likely differ from those in blood. Rarefaction of sorted-subset datasets indicated incomplete sequencing despite the large sequencing depth. Based on pairwise subsampling, the degree of clonotype sharing among donors was expected to be affected by sequencing depth. Naive subsets generally had larger estimated clonotype richness than memory subsets. The genetic and exposure-history diversity represented was limited by the small number of donors. Higher generation probabilities were observed for clonotypes shared by all four sorted-subset donors than for non-shared clonotypes.

Using the deep immunoSEQ assay, multiplex PCR amplified TCR CDR3 regions from genomic DNA. Extracted genomic DNA from each cell subset was spread evenly across all wells of several immunoSEQ 96-well plates, with each plate serving as a replicate. For sorted subsets, each replicate PCR was loaded with 150 to 250 ng genomic DNA, equivalent to 32,000 or so T cell genomes. The purified libraries were quantified using a Qubit 3.0 fluorometer, sized with a Bioanalyzer 2100, and then quantified again using the KAPA Library Quantification kit. Each immunoSEQ 96-well plate was sequenced on its own single-read 150-cycle Illumina NextSeq 550 flow cell. Turning to the authors' computational methods: Because the immunoSEQ output included only junctional sequences and no quality scores, the filtering could not be the same as the filtering used for full-length reads. To assign V/J genes and CDR3, sequences were annotated using PyIR, a Python wrapper for IgBLAST v1.9, with IMGT germline references. Reads were filtered out if the reads had weak V/J assignments (E-value above 1e-6), no CDR3, stop codons, out-of-frame junctions, or ambiguous translated residues. A V3J clonotype was defined by an identical inferred V gene, J gene, and CDR3 amino acid sequence. Percentage overlap between repertoires was computed as shared unique clonotypes divided by the size of the smaller repertoire. Three approaches were used to assess repertoire richness: RTK rarefaction, the Chao1 estimator, and Recon v2.1 estimates of unobserved clonotypes. Generation probabilities were computed with OLGA for all TCRbeta clonotypes obtained by the gDNA method from a handful of donors. Entries here come from immuneACCESS through TCRdb and include only in-frame sequences with V and J called. Some clones fail to appear in such tables; in the studies checked, an unresolved V gene covers under half of the shortfall, and the cause of the remainder is unknown. D and trimming were read from the DNA, whereas the V and J calls and clone size are those reported in that table. The sample data list 2 million to 2.5 million clones, and 90% to 95% of these were observed just once. In total, the top ten clones hold 0.1% to 0.15% of the sample.

From the germline V gene (reference sequence), CDR1 is SEHNR and CDR2 is FQNEAQ. The germline V and J ends show losses of 5 bases and 0 bases respectively, and no gene match explains 11 bases of the junction. The CDR3, from cysteine to phenylalanine, totals 18 residues. CDR3 DNA only is kept here, 54 bases in frame from base 1. The donors were healthy, HIV-negative adults with no recently reported acute infections or vaccinations. Every donor was a Caucasian adult residing in Nashville, Tennessee, USA. CD4+ T cells were enriched by magnetic negative selection; naive cells were then positively selected on CD45RA, and the negative fraction formed the memory subset. Blood was collected by leukapheresis, and PBMCs were isolated by Ficoll-Histopaque density gradient centrifugation and then cryopreserved in liquid nitrogen vapor phase. Analytical flow cytometry was used to check the purity and quantity of each magnetically sorted T cell population. Genomic DNA was isolated from every sorted fraction and measured by UV absorbance on a Nanodrop 2000c.

This chain is built from TRBV7-9 and TRBJ1-4; the central 8 bases match TRBD1. This TCR was recovered from a man younger than 35 in good health. Sequenced input: naive CD4+ T cells sorted from blood. Explained via the paper, the cell subset or site label denotes: CD45RA+ positively selected. The sequenced DNA: TGTGCCAGCAGCACGGGACAGGAACTGCTTACAACTAATGAAAAACTGTTTTTT. Its amino acids are CASSTGQELLTTNEKLFF.